These 13 T cell receptor beta chains were sequenced from one sample in a study of T cells after yellow fever vaccination. Each CDR3 protein is one row after TCRdb ran MiXCR on the 5' RACE reads. The repertoire holds 300,000 or so distinct CDR3 sequences, with 10% to 15% as singletons. The sequencing here drew on CD4+ T cells sorted from PBMCs, taken 45 days after the yellow fever booster vaccination. The source is a man younger than 45 who received the YFV17D yellow fever vaccine.

The chain is built from TRBV11-2 and TRBJ2-1, with 10 bases that match TRBD1. The CDR3 has 18 amino acids. Trimming cost V 1 base and J 4 bases; bases outside gene matches: 10. Looked up from germline, CDR1 is SGHAT and CDR2 is FQNNGV. DNA for the CDR3: TGTGCCAGCAGCTTAGGGGGGCGCGGGACAGGGGTATACAATGAGCAGTTCTTC. It yields the protein CASSLGGRGTGVYNEQFF.

This clonotype was observed a few times. V and J are TRBV29-1 and TRBJ2-1; D is unresolved. Germline V lookup: CDR1 SQVTM, CDR2 ANQGSEA. The CDR3 runs to 14 residues. V dropped 0 bases and J dropped 0 bases, with 6 bases sitting between them. CDR3 DNA: TGCAGCGTTGAAGATCCCAGCTCCTACAATGAGCAGTTCTTC. It yields the protein CSVEDPSSYNEQFF.

The rearrangement links TRBV7-2 to TRBJ1-4; 11 bases match TRBD1. With V trimmed by 5 bases and J by 5 bases, 10 bases remained unmatched. Germline loops: CDR1 SGHTA, CDR2 FQGNSA. The CDR3 contains 17 residues. The chain's CDR3 is CASSGQGASPANEKLFF. The DNA of the CDR3 is TGTGCCAGCAGCGGACAGGGGGCCTCTCCCGCGAATGAAAAACTGTTTTTT.

This clonotype was seen only a few times. The chain couples TRBV20-1 to TRBJ1-5; D ambiguous. The CDR3 consists of 12 residues. Germline V gene sequence: CDR1 DFQATT, CDR2 SNEGSKA (reference sequence). The ends were cut back, 4 bases at V and 6 bases at J, with 10 bases in the middle. CDR3 sequence: CSATEGFQPQHF. CDR3 nucleotides: TGCAGTGCTACTGAGGGCTTTCAGCCCCAGCATTTT.

The chain recombines TRBV5-1 with TRBJ2-5; 15 positions match TRBD2. V was pared by 2 bases and J by 4 bases, with 9 bases of the junction left unmatched. The CDR3 has 18 residues. Germline CDR1 and CDR2: SGHRS and YFSETQ. CDR3 DNA sequence: TGCGCCAGCAGCTTAACCAGGACTAGCGGGAGGGCCGCAGAGACCCAGTACTTC. Amino acids: CASSLTRTSGRAAETQYF. Full variable domain (rest looked up from reference TRBV5-1 and TRBJ2-5): KAGVTQTPRYLIKTRGQQVTLSCSPISGHRSVSWYQQTPGQGLQFLFEYFSETQRNKGNFPGRFSGRQFSNSRSEMNVSTLELGDSALYLCASSLTRTSGRAAETQYFGPGTRLLVL.

V usage is TRBV24-1 and J usage is TRBJ2-2; D might be TRBD1 (5 bases). V lost 2 bases, J lost 5 bases, and 8 bases lay in between. This CDR3 region has 14 residues. Per germline, CDR1 KGHDR and CDR2 SFDVKD. CDR3 in DNA: TGTGCCACCAGTGATTCGCGACAGACCGGGGAGCTGTTTTTT. It codes for CATSDSRQTGELFF.

The chain combines TRBV7-9 with TRBJ2-2, with 7 bases matching TRBD2. This CDR3 is 16 amino acids long. CDR1 is SEHNR, CDR2 FQNEAQ, per germline (reference sequence). With V trimmed by 5 bases and J by 3 bases, 9 bases remained unmatched. The CDR3 reads CASSPSGPIYTGELFF. CDR3 nucleotides: TGTGCCAGCAGCCCTAGCGGTCCCATATACACCGGGGAGCTGTTTTTT. The variable domain in full, completed from reference TRBV7-9 and TRBJ2-2, reads DTGVSQNPRHKITKRGQNVTFRCDPISEHNRLYWYRQTLGQGPEFLTYFQNEAQLEKSRLLSDRFSAERPKGSFSTLEIQRTEQGDSAMYLCASSPSGPIYTGELFFGEGSRLTVL.

At least ten counts were recorded for this clonotype. The V call is TRBV27, the J call TRBJ2-1; 9 bases are a match to TRBD1. The CDR3 contains 14 residues. V trimming: 6 bases; J trimming: 4 bases; junction bases outside the gene matches: 4. CDR1 and CDR2 (germline): MNHEY, SMNVEV (reference sequence). The CDR3 DNA sequence: TGTGCCAGCAGGAGCGGGACAGGGTACAATGAGCAGTTCTTC. Translated: CASRSGTGYNEQFF.

V gene TRBV9 combines with J gene TRBJ2-2, with D tentatively TRBD2 (6 bases). Per the germline V gene, CDR1 is SGDLS and CDR2 is YYNGEE. This CDR3 has 15 amino acids. Trimming took 2 bases from V and 4 from J, leaving 12 bases between them. This CDR3 reads CASSVEGMGTGELFF. The CDR3 DNA reads TGTGCCAGCAGCGTGGAGGGAATGGGCACCGGGGAGCTGTTTTTT.

The J gene is TRBJ2-2, the V gene TRBV5-1; D is unresolved. This CDR3 contains 15 residues. CDR1 and CDR2 (germline): SGHRS, YFSETQ. The V end was cut by 0 bases, the J end by 2 bases, with 8 bases between. CDR3 sequence reads: CASSLALTNTGELFF. The DNA of the CDR3 is TGCGCCAGCAGCTTGGCCCTAACCAACACCGGGGAGCTGTTTTTT.

This clonotype was seen a few times. V is TRBV29-1 and J is TRBJ2-2; D assignment may be TRBD1 or TRBD2 (5 bases each). There are 14 residues in the CDR3. V shed 4 bases and J shed 4 bases, with 13 bases lying between them. The germline gives CDR1 SQVTM, CDR2 ANQGSEA. CDR3 bases: TGCAGCGTTGGATCCGGGACGGGCACCGGGGAGCTGTTTTTT. It specifies CSVGSGTGTGELFF.

This clonotype was observed a handful of times. The V call is TRBV6-2 or TRBV6-3, the J call TRBJ2-1; maybe TRBD2 (6 bases). CDR1 is MNHEY, CDR2 SVGEGT, per germline. V was cut by 8 bases and J by 3 bases, with 14 bases left in between. The CDR3 sequence is 14 residues long. This chain's CDR3 is CASRRGTIYNEQFF. CDR3 DNA: TGTGCCAGCCGGCGCGGGACGATCTACAATGAGCAGTTCTTC.

The chain links TRBV9 to TRBJ2-5, with D tentatively TRBD1 (6 bases). CDR1 SGDLS and CDR2 YYNGEE come from the germline V gene. The CDR3 length is 13 residues. V lost 5 bases to trimming and J lost 4 bases, with 12 bases between them. The CDR3 bases are TGTGCCAGCAGTGGGGGCGCAAGAGAGACCCAGTACTTC. It translates to CASSGGARETQYF.